This is a list of T cell receptor beta chains from one sample in a study of T cell repertoires in cytomegalovirus infection. Each CDR3 protein is one row after TCRdb ran MiXCR on the reads. Seen here are some 920,000 distinct CDR3 sequences, around 31% observed once, and the top ten hold about 14%. Antigens of these TCRs are unknown. The material was cultured CD8+ T cells from PBMCs, obtained from culture after CMV antigen stimulation. The source of these receptors is a human donor in good health (CMV status not recorded). Some clones in this sample may be carry-over from other donors' samples. CDR3s include the opening cysteine and the closing phenylalanine or tryptophan. Each record gives: D gene, J gene, V gene, clone size, CDR3 protein, CDR3 DNA. D genes are given only for firm matches. Size values are once, few and many counts, or a class for expanded clones, and some rows have none.

D gene: -
J gene: TRBJ1-1
V gene: TRBV19
clone size: few
CDR3 protein: CASSIRWSATEAFF
CDR3 DNA: TGTGCCAGTAGTATTAGATGGTCCGCCACTGAAGCTTTCTTT

D gene: TRBD1
J gene: TRBJ1-6
V gene: TRBV20-1
clone size: once
CDR3 protein: CSARDLGQGDSSLHF
CDR3 DNA: TGCAGTGCTAGAGATCTGGGACAGGGGGATTCATCCCTCCACTTT

D gene: TRBD1
J gene: TRBJ2-1
V gene: TRBV5-4
clone size: many
CDR3 protein: CASSSPGQGAENEQFF
CDR3 DNA: TGTGCCAGCAGCTCCCCGGGACAGGGGGCGGAAAATGAGCAGTTCTTC

D gene: -
J gene: TRBJ1-4
V gene: TRBV28
clone size: -
CDR3 protein: CASSLPIRATNEKLFF
CDR3 DNA: TGTGCCAGCAGTTTACCCATCAGGGCAACTAATGAAAAACTGTTTTTT

D gene: TRBD1
J gene: TRBJ1-6
V gene: TRBV20-1
clone size: -
CDR3 protein: CSAVRQGAISPLHF
CDR3 DNA: TGCAGTGCTGTCCGGCAGGGGGCGATTTCACCCCTCCACTTT

D gene: -
J gene: TRBJ2-4
V gene: TRBV7-9
clone size: many
CDR3 protein: CASVYGDPGKNIQYF
CDR3 DNA: TGTGCCAGCGTATACGGGGACCCTGGGAAAAACATTCAGTACTTC

D gene: TRBD1
J gene: TRBJ1-3
V gene: TRBV10-3
clone size: -
CDR3 protein: CAIRTFGTGKKGSGNTIYF
CDR3 DNA: TGTGCCATCAGAACGTTCGGGACAGGGAAGAAAGGCTCTGGAAACACCATATATTTT

D gene: -
J gene: TRBJ2-5
V gene: TRBV7-9
clone size: many
CDR3 protein: CASSNPGSQYF
CDR3 DNA: TGTGCCAGCAGCAACCCTGGGTCCCAGTACTTC

D gene: TRBD1
J gene: TRBJ1-2
V gene: TRBV5-4
clone size: few
CDR3 protein: CASSQRGQGNYGYTF
CDR3 DNA: TGTGCCAGCAGCCAAAGAGGACAGGGGAACTATGGCTACACCTTC

D gene: -
J gene: TRBJ1-1
V gene: TRBV6-5
clone size: -
CDR3 protein: CDSSYSGGTEAFF
CDR3 DNA: TGTGACAGCAGTTACTCCGGAGGAACTGAAGCTTTCTTT

D gene: -
J gene: TRBJ1-5
V gene: TRBV19
clone size: few
CDR3 protein: CASSIKTPTVSNQPQHF
CDR3 DNA: TGTGCCAGTAGTATAAAGACCCCGACTGTTAGCAATCAGCCCCAGCATTTT

D gene: -
J gene: TRBJ2-3
V gene: TRBV6-2/TRBV6-3
clone size: few
CDR3 protein: CASRPGTDTQYF
CDR3 DNA: TGTGCCAGCAGACCTGGGACAGATACGCAGTATTTT

D gene: -
J gene: TRBJ1-2
V gene: TRBV7-6
clone size: many
CDR3 protein: CASSLSGGDGLGYTF
CDR3 DNA: TGTGCCAGCAGCTTATCGGGAGGGGATGGTTTGGGCTACACCTTC

D gene: TRBD1
J gene: TRBJ2-1
V gene: TRBV6-5
clone size: few
CDR3 protein: CASSFAGTAYNEQFF
CDR3 DNA: TGTGCCAGCAGTTTCGCCGGGACAGCTTACAATGAGCAGTTCTTC

D gene: -
J gene: TRBJ2-1
V gene: TRBV12-3/TRBV12-4
clone size: -
CDR3 protein: CASSPDTGEQFF
CDR3 DNA: TGTGCCAGCAGTCCAGACACGGGTGAGCAGTTCTTC

D gene: -
J gene: TRBJ1-6
V gene: TRBV6-8
clone size: -
CDR3 protein: CASSTLWKTGLHF
CDR3 DNA: TGTGCCAGCAGTACCCTTTGGAAGACAGGTCTCCACTTT

D gene: -
J gene: TRBJ1-2
V gene: TRBV15
clone size: -
CDR3 protein: CATSRDRGAWYGHTF
CDR3 DNA: TGTGCCACCAGCAGAGATCGGGGGGCATGGTATGGCCACACCTTC

D gene: -
J gene: TRBJ1-5
V gene: TRBV6-5
clone size: few
CDR3 protein: CASTPGAGEPQHF
CDR3 DNA: TGTGCCAGCACCCCAGGCGCGGGGGAGCCCCAGCATTTT

D gene: -
J gene: TRBJ2-3
V gene: TRBV6-2/TRBV6-3
clone size: many
CDR3 protein: CASSYSGTPTDTQYF
CDR3 DNA: TGTGCCAGCAGTTACTCCGGAACCCCCACAGATACGCAGTATTTT

D gene: -
J gene: TRBJ2-6
V gene: TRBV27
clone size: -
CDR3 protein: CASNNGANVLTF
CDR3 DNA: TGTGCCAGCAATAATGGGGCCAACGTCCTGACTTTC

D gene: TRBD2
J gene: TRBJ2-5
V gene: TRBV9
clone size: -
CDR3 protein: CASSVEAGGATYQETQYF
CDR3 DNA: TGTGCCAGCAGCGTAGAAGCGGGAGGGGCCACGTACCAAGAGACCCAGTACTTC

D gene: -
J gene: TRBJ2-3
V gene: TRBV7-9
clone size: few
CDR3 protein: CASSDWADTQYF
CDR3 DNA: TGTGCCAGCAGTGATTGGGCAGATACGCAGTATTTT

D gene: -
J gene: TRBJ1-5
V gene: TRBV5-8
clone size: -
CDR3 protein: CASSLRRRDQPQHF
CDR3 DNA: TGTGCCAGCAGCTTGAGGAGGCGTGATCAGCCCCAGCATTTT

D gene: -
J gene: TRBJ1-2
V gene: TRBV29-1
clone size: -
CDR3 protein: CSVEGQGNYGYTF
CDR3 DNA: TGCAGCGTTGAAGGGCAGGGGAACTATGGCTACACCTTC

D gene: TRBD1
J gene: TRBJ1-1
V gene: TRBV6-5
clone size: -
CDR3 protein: CASSYSRDRGHTEAFF
CDR3 DNA: TGTGCCAGCAGTTACTCGAGGGACAGGGGGCACACTGAAGCTTTCTTT

D gene: TRBD2
J gene: TRBJ2-1
V gene: TRBV7-6
clone size: -
CDR3 protein: CASSLRLAEGNEQFF
CDR3 DNA: TGTGCTAGCAGCTTACGACTAGCGGAAGGGAATGAGCAGTTCTTC

D gene: -
J gene: TRBJ2-3
V gene: TRBV19
clone size: -
CDR3 protein: CASARRGPPTDTQYF
CDR3 DNA: TGTGCCAGCGCCCGGAGGGGTCCCCCAACAGATACGCAGTATTTT

D gene: -
J gene: TRBJ1-2
V gene: TRBV7-2
clone size: many
CDR3 protein: CASSRILGNLNYGYTF
CDR3 DNA: TGTGCCAGCAGCCGGATCTTAGGAAATCTTAACTATGGCTACACCTTC

D gene: -
J gene: TRBJ2-3
V gene: TRBV5-4
clone size: few
CDR3 protein: CASSLVPGVNPDTQYF
CDR3 DNA: TGTGCCAGCAGCTTGGTCCCAGGGGTGAACCCAGATACGCAGTATTTT

D gene: -
J gene: TRBJ1-1
V gene: TRBV9
clone size: few
CDR3 protein: CASSVVAAYRATEAFF
CDR3 DNA: TGTGCCAGCAGCGTAGTGGCAGCATATCGGGCCACTGAAGCTTTCTTT

D gene: -
J gene: TRBJ2-5
V gene: TRBV13
clone size: -
CDR3 protein: CASSNRGKTQYF
CDR3 DNA: TGTGCCAGCAGCAACAGAGGAAAGACCCAGTACTTC

D gene: -
J gene: TRBJ2-5
V gene: TRBV19
clone size: -
CDR3 protein: CASSMFDTTAETQYF
CDR3 DNA: TGTGCCAGTAGTATGTTTGACACAACGGCGGAGACCCAGTACTTC

D gene: -
J gene: TRBJ1-2
V gene: TRBV27
clone size: -
CDR3 protein: CASSLSQMGAGYTF
CDR3 DNA: TGTGCCAGCAGTTTATCGCAAATGGGGGCTGGCTACACCTTC

D gene: TRBD1
J gene: TRBJ1-5
V gene: TRBV4-1
clone size: few
CDR3 protein: CASSQTGYNQPQHF
CDR3 DNA: TGCGCCAGCAGCCAGACAGGGTACAATCAGCCCCAGCATTTT

D gene: -
J gene: TRBJ1-3
V gene: TRBV7-6
clone size: -
CDR3 protein: CASSPLGGNTIYF
CDR3 DNA: TGTGCCAGCAGTCCACTGGGAGGAAACACCATATATTTT

D gene: -
J gene: TRBJ2-7
V gene: TRBV4-2
clone size: few
CDR3 protein: CASSSPRAAAYEQYF
CDR3 DNA: TGTGCCAGCAGCTCCCCCAGGGCGGCGGCCTACGAGCAGTACTTC

D gene: TRBD2
J gene: TRBJ2-1
V gene: TRBV4-1
clone size: -
CDR3 protein: CASSRGGAQFF
CDR3 DNA: TGCGCCAGCAGCCGCGGGGGGGCACAGTTCTTC

D gene: TRBD2
J gene: TRBJ2-1
V gene: TRBV7-8
clone size: many
CDR3 protein: CASTGGKVSYNEQFF
CDR3 DNA: TGTGCCAGCACCGGGGGGAAGGTCTCCTACAATGAGCAGTTCTTC

D gene: -
J gene: TRBJ1-3
V gene: TRBV7-2
clone size: few
CDR3 protein: CASSLDAGAGNTIYF
CDR3 DNA: TGTGCCAGCAGCTTAGATGCAGGGGCTGGAAACACCATATATTTT

D gene: -
J gene: TRBJ2-1
V gene: TRBV24-1
clone size: few
CDR3 protein: CATSEAVRGF
CDR3 DNA: TGTGCCACCAGTGAGGCAGTTAGGGGCTTC

D gene: -
J gene: TRBJ2-1
V gene: TRBV5-1
clone size: few
CDR3 protein: CASSWVAEDEQFF
CDR3 DNA: TGCGCCAGCAGCTGGGTAGCGGAGGATGAGCAGTTCTTC

D gene: -
J gene: TRBJ2-2
V gene: TRBV10-3
clone size: few
CDR3 protein: CATYNTGELFF
CDR3 DNA: TGTGCCACCTATAACACCGGGGAGCTGTTTTTT

D gene: TRBD1
J gene: TRBJ1-2
V gene: TRBV6-2/TRBV6-3
clone size: -
CDR3 protein: CASSTPTGGGFYGYTF
CDR3 DNA: TGTGCCAGCAGTACTCCAACAGGGGGCGGTTTCTATGGCTACACCTTC

D gene: -
J gene: TRBJ2-7
V gene: TRBV7-2
clone size: many
CDR3 protein: CASSLKGLRTYEQYF
CDR3 DNA: TGTGCCAGCAGCTTAAAGGGATTAAGGACCTACGAGCAGTACTTC

D gene: -
J gene: TRBJ2-7
V gene: TRBV20-1
clone size: -
CDR3 protein: CSARGPRPYEQYF
CDR3 DNA: TGCAGTGCTAGAGGGCCCAGGCCTTACGAGCAGTACTTC

D gene: -
J gene: TRBJ2-7
V gene: TRBV6-5
clone size: once
CDR3 protein: CASSTPASLYEQYF
CDR3 DNA: TGTGCCAGCAGTACCCCGGCCAGCCTCTACGAGCAGTACTTC

D gene: TRBD1
J gene: TRBJ1-4
V gene: TRBV7-4
clone size: -
CDR3 protein: CASSLATRGLATNEKLFF
CDR3 DNA: TGTGCCAGCAGCTTAGCGACGAGGGGGCTCGCAACTAATGAAAAACTGTTTTTT

D gene: TRBD1
J gene: TRBJ2-7
V gene: TRBV5-1
clone size: -
CDR3 protein: CASSFPNVGTGGVFYEQYF
CDR3 DNA: TGCGCCAGCAGCTTCCCCAACGTAGGTACAGGGGGAGTCTTCTACGAGCAGTACTTC

D gene: -
J gene: TRBJ2-1
V gene: TRBV2
clone size: -
CDR3 protein: CASIGPGEWNEQFF
CDR3 DNA: TGTGCCAGCATTGGGCCTGGAGAGTGGAATGAGCAGTTCTTC

D gene: -
J gene: TRBJ2-1
V gene: TRBV2
clone size: few
CDR3 protein: CASLYGRPSSYNEQFF
CDR3 DNA: TGTGCCAGCCTATATGGTCGTCCAAGCTCCTACAATGAGCAGTTCTTC